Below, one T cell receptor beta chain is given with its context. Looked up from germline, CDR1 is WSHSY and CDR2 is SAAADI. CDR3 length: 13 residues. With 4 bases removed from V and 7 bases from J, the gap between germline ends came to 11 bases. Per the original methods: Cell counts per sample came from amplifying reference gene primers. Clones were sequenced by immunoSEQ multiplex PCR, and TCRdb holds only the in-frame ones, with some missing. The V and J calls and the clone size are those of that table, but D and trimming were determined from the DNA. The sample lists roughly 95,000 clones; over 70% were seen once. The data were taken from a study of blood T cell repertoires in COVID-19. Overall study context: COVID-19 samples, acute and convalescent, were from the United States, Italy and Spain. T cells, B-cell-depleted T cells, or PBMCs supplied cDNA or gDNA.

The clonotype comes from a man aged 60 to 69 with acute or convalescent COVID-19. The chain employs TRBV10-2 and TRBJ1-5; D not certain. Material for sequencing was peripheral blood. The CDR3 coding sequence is TGCGCCAGCAGTGTTAACAGCGGACAGCCCCAGCATTTT. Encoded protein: CASSVNSGQPQHF.